This entry lists 3 T cell receptor beta chains sequenced from one sample in a study of graft-versus-host responses after intestinal transplantation. For these receptors, no antigen is known. Libraries were prepared by immunoSEQ multiplex PCR; TCRdb keeps only in-frame clonotypes and omits some of them. The repertoire holds more than 90,000 clones, approximately 95% seen once, with 0.45% to 0.6% in the top ten. The sample was unstimulated CD8+ T cells sorted from spleen or lymph node cells, taken before intestinal transplant. Receptor source: a human donor who received an intestinal transplant.

The chain recombines TRBV7-6 with TRBJ2-5; TRBD2 matches at 9 bases. This CDR3 contains 16 residues. The V and J ends lost 0 bases and 0 bases, in that order; junction bases with no gene match: 2. Germline CDR1 and CDR2: SGHVS and FNYEAQ. This chain's CDR3 is CASSLATSGNQETQYF. In DNA, the CDR3 is TGTGCCAGCAGCTTAGCGACTAGCGGTAACCAAGAGACCCAGTACTTC.

The chain employs TRBV7-2 and TRBJ1-3; no reliable D call. Trimming stripped 5 bases from V and 2 bases from J, with 19 bases between. The length of the CDR3 is 17 residues. Germline CDR1 and CDR2: SGHTA and FQGNSA. In nucleotides, the CDR3 is TGTGCCAGCAGCCCAAACAGACTTGGGAGCCCTGGAAACACCATATATTTT. Translation gives CASSPNRLGSPGNTIYF. Full variable domain (outside the CDR3, taken from reference TRBV7-2 and TRBJ1-3): GAGVSQSPSNKVTEKGKDVELRCDPISGHTALYWYRQSLGQGLEFLIYFQGNSAPDKSGLPSDRFSAERTGGSVSTLTIQRTQQEDSAVYLCASSPNRLGSPGNTIYFGEGSWLTVV.

The CDR3 sequence: CAWSRGQGKSPLHF. CDR3 DNA: TGTGCCTGGAGTCGCGGACAGGGGAAGTCACCCCTCCACTTT. The V and J genes are TRBV30 and TRBJ1-6; TRBD1 matches 9 bases. This CDR3 spans 14 amino acids. V dropped 2 bases and J dropped 10; count of bases not matched to a gene: 6. Looked up from germline, CDR1 is GTSNPN and CDR2 is SVGIG (reference sequence).